This is a list of T cell receptor beta chains from one sample in a study of cytomegalovirus exposure and HLA in healthy donors. Sequencing was performed with immunoSEQ multiplex PCR; in TCRdb, only in-frame clones are kept and a portion is missing. This sample carries about 200,000 clones, approximately 78% of them seen once, and the ten largest clones take 1.5% to 2%. The sample taken for sequencing was PBMCs. The receptors here all came from a woman between 18 and 29 years old in good health and CMV-seronegative. Both conserved end residues are part of each CDR3. The order of the fields is J gene, D gene, V gene, clone size, CDR3 protein, CDR3 DNA. A D gene is named only where the DNA matches it firmly. Not every row has a clone size; where given, it reads once, few, many or a size class.

>TRBJ2-7|NA|TRBV10-1|NA
CASSDLGCEQYF
TGCGCCAGCAGTGACCTCGGGTGCGAGCAGTACTTC
>TRBJ1-2|TRBD1|TRBV19|NA
CASSFLAWDRDRGYTF
TGTGCCAGTAGTTTCCTCGCATGGGACAGGGATCGTGGCTACACCTTC
>TRBJ1-5|TRBD1|TRBV28|NA
CASSITIRDRKNQPQHF
TGTGCCAGCAGTATCACAATCCGGGACAGAAAGAATCAGCCCCAGCATTTT
>TRBJ1-6|NA|TRBV25-1|NA
CASSEYGPGEGSPLHF
TGTGCCAGCAGTGAATATGGGCCAGGGGAAGGATCACCCCTCCACTTT
>TRBJ2-7|TRBD2|TRBV10-2|NA
CASSEAASGTYEQYF
TGCGCCAGCAGTGAGGCAGCTAGCGGGACCTACGAGCAGTACTTC
>TRBJ2-5|NA|TRBV2|NA
CASSDRETQYF
TGTGCCAGCAGTGATCGGGAGACCCAGTACTTC
>TRBJ1-4|TRBD1|TRBV7-9|NA
CASSTGTGTQEKLFF
TGTGCCAGCAGCACCGGGACAGGGACTCAGGAAAAACTGTTTTTT
>TRBJ2-4|NA|TRBV28|NA
CASGTAGLAKNIQYF
TGTGCCAGCGGGACCGCGGGACTAGCCAAAAACATTCAGTACTTC
>TRBJ2-3|NA|TRBV4-3|few
CASSQATRSDTQYF
TGCGCCAGCAGCCAAGCGACAAGATCAGATACGCAGTATTTT
>TRBJ2-2|TRBD1|TRBV7-9|NA
CASSLEGTGIFNTGELFF
TGTGCCAGCAGCTTAGAGGGGACAGGGATTTTTAACACCGGGGAGCTGTTTTTT
>TRBJ2-2|NA|TRBV19|NA
CASSIRDKYTGELFF
TGTGCCAGTAGTATCCGGGACAAGTACACCGGGGAGCTGTTTTTT
>TRBJ2-7|NA|TRBV5-1|NA
CASSFVTDTNQQYF
TGCGCCAGCAGCTTTGTGACCGACACGAATCAGCAGTACTTC
>TRBJ1-5|NA|TRBV7-8|NA
CASSSQGSPNQPQHF
TGTGCCAGCAGCTCTCAGGGGTCGCCGAATCAGCCCCAGCATTTT
>TRBJ2-4|NA|TRBV7-9|NA
CSSSPGSTAGLAKNIQYF
TGTTCCAGCAGCCCAGGTTCGACCGCAGGATTAGCCAAAAACATTCAGTACTTC
>TRBJ1-1|NA|TRBV7-2|NA
CASSIAAGRLEAFF
TGTGCCAGCAGCATCGCCGCGGGACGGCTTGAAGCTTTCTTT
>TRBJ2-5|NA|TRBV7-9|NA
CASSLGSEVTQYF
TGTGCCAGCAGCTTAGGTAGCGAGGTGACCCAGTACTTC
>TRBJ1-2|NA|TRBV6-6|NA
CASLVRGAGYTF
TGTGCCAGCCTTGTTCGGGGGGCTGGCTACACCTTC
>TRBJ1-5|NA|TRBV7-2|NA
CASRLTGGGQPQHF
TGTGCCAGCAGATTAACGGGGGGGGGTCAGCCCCAGCATTTT
>TRBJ2-3|NA|TRBV7-2|NA
CASSLGVTRGRTDTQYF
TGTGCCAGCAGCTTAGGCGTGACTAGAGGCCGCACAGATACGCAGTATTTT
>TRBJ2-7|NA|TRBV5-4|once
CASSAGPETYEQYF
TGTGCCAGCAGTGCGGGCCCCGAGACCTACGAGCAGTACTTC
>TRBJ2-1|TRBD2|TRBV7-9|NA
CASSSATSVHVEQFF
TGTGCCAGCAGCTCCGCCACTAGCGTGCATGTCGAGCAGTTCTTC
>TRBJ2-3|TRBD2|TRBV29-1|once
CSVATSGLSTDTQYF
TGCAGCGTCGCGACTAGCGGCTTAAGCACAGATACGCAGTATTTT
>TRBJ1-4|NA|TRBV6-5|NA
CASRQGVTNEKLFF
TGTGCCAGCAGGCAGGGTGTGACTAATGAAAAACTGTTTTTT
>TRBJ1-1|TRBD1|TRBV13|NA
CASSDQDRKNTEAFF
TGTGCCAGCAGCGACCAGGACAGGAAGAACACTGAAGCTTTCTTT
>TRBJ2-5|TRBD1|TRBV5-6|NA
CASSWGTGRETQYF
TGTGCCAGCAGCTGGGGGACAGGGAGAGAGACCCAGTACTTC
>TRBJ1-5|NA|TRBV19|NA
CASSIVGGEPQHF
TGTGCCAGTAGTATTGTCGGGGGTGAGCCCCAGCATTTT
>TRBJ2-3|NA|TRBV5-1|NA
CASRLGERTDTQYF
TGCGCCAGCAGGTTGGGGGAGCGCACAGATACGCAGTATTTT
>TRBJ2-7|TRBD2|TRBV7-9|NA
CALAGGYEQYF
TGTGCCCTCGCGGGAGGGTACGAGCAGTACTTC
>TRBJ2-2|TRBD2|TRBV7-8|NA
CASSPTMRESTGELFF
TGTGCCAGCAGCCCCACAATGCGGGAGAGCACCGGGGAGCTGTTTTTT
>TRBJ2-7|NA|TRBV25-1|NA
CASSVEGIEQYF
TGTGCCAGCAGTGTGGAGGGGATCGAGCAGTACTTC
>TRBJ2-3|TRBD2|TRBV10-1|NA
CASSSGTSGRAVPTDTQYF
TGCGCCAGCAGCTCCGGGACTAGCGGGAGGGCCGTACCGACAGATACGCAGTATTTT
>TRBJ2-2|TRBD1|TRBV7-2|NA
CASSSLITGGLNTGELFF
TGTGCCAGCAGCTCCCTCATTACAGGGGGCCTGAACACCGGGGAGCTGTTTTTT
>TRBJ2-1|NA|TRBV5-1|NA
CASSFESSYNEQFF
TGCGCCAGCAGCTTTGAGAGCTCCTACAATGAGCAGTTCTTC
>TRBJ1-3|TRBD1|TRBV6-6|NA
CAGLTGTVSGNTIYF
TGTGCCGGCCTTACCGGGACAGTCTCTGGAAACACCATATATTTT
>TRBJ1-2|TRBD1|TRBV6-6|NA
CASSYEGASYGYTF
TGTGCCAGCAGTTACGAGGGGGCAAGCTATGGCTACACCTTC
>TRBJ1-2|NA|TRBV9|NA
CASSVVQAHGYTF
TGTGCCAGCAGCGTAGTACAGGCCCATGGCTACACCTTC
>TRBJ1-4|TRBD1|TRBV28|once
CASSQGTATNEKLFF
TGTGCCAGCAGCCAGGGGACAGCAACTAATGAAAAACTGTTTTTT
>TRBJ1-3|NA|TRBV9|NA
CASSVLRGAGNTIYF
TGTGCCAGCAGCGTTCTCAGGGGAGCTGGAAACACCATATATTTT
>TRBJ1-5|NA|TRBV2|few
CASSRGNQPQHF
TGTGCCAGCTCGAGAGGGAATCAGCCCCAGCATTTT
>TRBJ2-5|TRBD1|TRBV6-6|NA
CASSEITGGGETQYF
TGTGCCAGCAGTGAGATTACAGGGGGCGGAGAGACCCAGTACTTC
>TRBJ2-1|TRBD2|TRBV6-6|NA
CASSQLAGRGGEQFF
TGTGCCAGCAGCCAACTAGCGGGACGGGGGGGGGAGCAGTTCTTC
>TRBJ2-3|NA|TRBV27|once
CASSPRHTSTDTQYF
TGTGCCAGCAGTCCACGACACACTAGCACAGATACGCAGTATTTT
>TRBJ1-3|NA|TRBV14|NA
CASSQGDTGQHSGNTIYF
TGTGCCAGCAGCCAAGGGGATACGGGACAACACTCTGGAAACACCATATATTTT
>TRBJ1-1|TRBD1|TRBV5-6|NA
CASSSDRGRYDTEAFF
TGTGCCAGCAGCTCGGACAGGGGGCGATACGACACTGAAGCTTTCTTT
>TRBJ2-3|NA|TRBV18|NA
CASSPRTQIRGDTQYF
TGTGCCAGCTCACCGCGCACTCAGATCAGGGGCGATACGCAGTATTTT
>TRBJ2-3|NA|TRBV7-2|NA
CASRRGMGADTQYF
TGTGCCAGCAGGAGGGGGATGGGGGCAGATACGCAGTATTTT
>TRBJ2-5|NA|TRBV7-6|NA
CASSGGLRKGTQYF
TGTGCCAGCAGTGGAGGTCTAAGGAAAGGAACCCAGTACTTC
>TRBJ2-1|TRBD2|TRBV4-2|NA
CASSQVAGGYNEQFF
TGTGCCAGCAGCCAGGTAGCGGGGGGCTACAATGAGCAGTTCTTC
>TRBJ2-2|TRBD2|TRBV30|NA
CAWRIGLAGTGELFF
TGTGCCTGGAGGATAGGGCTAGCGGGCACCGGGGAGCTGTTTTTT
>TRBJ2-5|TRBD2|TRBV28|NA
CASSLRLAPETQYF
TGTGCCAGCAGTTTAAGACTAGCACCGGAGACCCAGTACTTC
>TRBJ1-1|NA|TRBV6-1|NA
CASSERGYTEAFF
TGTGCCAGCAGTGAAAGAGGTTACACTGAAGCTTTCTTT
>TRBJ2-2|TRBD1|TRBV7-9|NA
CSSSYGTGGHTGELFF
TGTTCCAGCAGCTACGGGACAGGAGGTCACACCGGGGAGCTGTTTTTT
>TRBJ2-7|NA|TRBV11-3|NA
CASSLSYPTYEQYF
TGTGCCAGCAGCTTAAGTTATCCTACCTACGAGCAGTACTTC